This T cell receptor (beta chain) was sequenced in a study of T cells in Graves' hyperthyroidism and ophthalmopathy. Note on this clonotype: Its antigen remains unidentified.

The diagnoses drew upon clinical symptoms, serum thyroxine and TRAb, thyroid ultrasound and orbital computed tomography. Germline-derived CDR1 and CDR2 are MDHEN and SYDVKM. The trim removed 6 bases at V and 0 bases at J, leaving 11 bases unmatched. This CDR3 is 17 amino acids long. It was RNA transcripts that yielded the amplified TCR beta CDR3 regions. Using the HTBI primer set, a first-round RT-PCR was run on the TCR CDR3. TCRdb reanalysed the multiplex PCR reads using MiXCR and keeps one entry per CDR3 protein. Of some 570,000 distinct CDR3 sequences listed, roughly 18% are singletons. Broader study findings: Blood also showed most of the thyroid clonotypes that were expanded above 0.001.

The chain recombines TRBV28 with TRBJ1-3; 7 nucleotides align to TRBD1. The source of this sequence is a woman younger than 35 with Graves' ophthalmopathy. The material sequenced was blood. The CDR3, as DNA: TGTGCCAGCAGCCCCGCAATCGGGACAGCCTCTGGAAACACCATATATTTT. Encoded protein: CASSPAIGTASGNTIYF.